This TCR beta chain was retrieved from a study of shared clonotypes between healthy human individuals. General observations from the study: Among donors, the sharing of clonotypes was expected to be influenced by sequencing depth. Some naive CD4 clonotypes, around 5%, turned up in common across a handful of donors. The generation probabilities recorded for non-shared clonotypes fell below those of clonotypes shared by all four donors.

Naive CD8 cells were CD45RO-negative, positively selected for CCR7, excluding terminally differentiated effector memory CD45RA+ cells. This clone was recorded once. Its antigen is as yet unknown. CDR3 length: 15 residues. Per the germline V gene, CDR1 is SGHVS and CDR2 is FNYEAQ. V lost 5 bases and J 2 bases, leaving 16 bases between the germline ends. Original processing notes: From ImmunoSEQ came sequences covering only the junction and carrying no quality scores, so filtering differed. Clones were read by immunoSEQ multiplex PCR, and TCRdb kept only the in-frame ones, dropping some. V, J and clone size reflect that table, while D and trimming were determined from the DNA. The sample consists of some 2.1 million clones, about 95% of them appearing once.

The sequence was obtained from a man aged 18 to 35 in good health. V and J are TRBV7-6 and TRBJ2-7, with D perhaps matching TRBD1 (5 bases). The sequencing sample was made of naive CD8+ T cells sorted from blood. The CDR3 DNA reads as TGTGCCAGCAGCAAAGGGGCAGGGCAGGCCTACGAGCAGTACTTC. As protein: CASSKGAGQAYEQYF.